A single sample gave rise to the 14 T cell receptor beta chains below, sequenced in a study of blood T cell repertoires in COVID-19. Only in-frame clones appear in the TCRdb table, and some are missing; sequencing was by immunoSEQ multiplex PCR. The sample holds approximately 300,000 clones, approximately 83% seen once. The sequenced sample was PBMCs or T cells enriched from blood (not recorded which). These receptors came from a woman under 40 who had recovered from COVID-19.

This rearrangement joins TRBV4-1 to TRBJ1-5; the match to TRBD1 covers 8 bases. Trimming cost V 2 bases and J 9 bases; bases outside gene matches: 9. The CDR3 has 15 amino acids. Germline V gene lookup returns CDR1 MGHRA and CDR2 YSYEKL. CDR3 in amino acids: CASSQWQGAVGPQHF. As DNA, the CDR3 is TGCGCCAGCAGCCAATGGCAGGGGGCTGTCGGGCCCCAGCATTTT.

Details on this clone: A junction end diverges from the germline sequence, so it may reflect a read error. The V and J genes are TRBV12-5 and TRBJ1-2; tentatively, D is TRBD1 (6 bases). The germline CDR1 and CDR2 sequences are LGHNT and FRNRAP. This CDR3 spans 12 amino acids. In DNA form, the CDR3 reads TGTGCTAGTGGTTTGTCGTGGGACATTCCAATCTTC. It specifies CASGLSWDIPIF.

The chain uses TRBV6-5 and TRBJ2-1; 10 nucleotides agree with TRBD1. This CDR3 has 15 amino acids. The germline gives CDR1 MNHEY, CDR2 SVGAGI. V gave up 5 bases and J gave up 3 bases; unmatched junction bases: 4. The CDR3 spells CASSHRDRGYNEQFF. CDR3 sequence (DNA): TGTGCCAGCAGTCACCGGGACAGGGGCTACAATGAGCAGTTCTTC.

The CDR3 sequence: CASSRGTGKKETQYF. The CDR3 DNA reads as TGTGCCAGCAGCCGGGGGACAGGGAAAAAGGAGACCCAGTACTTC. The J gene is TRBJ2-5, the V gene TRBV14; 9 bases map to TRBD1. Trimming removed 4 bases from V and 5 bases from J; junction bases left unmatched: 8. CDR1 and CDR2 from the germline V gene are SGHDN and FVKESK. The CDR3 has 15 amino acids.

The genes are TRBV18 and TRBJ1-5; D gene uncertain. The V end lost 2 bases, the J end lost 4 bases, and 12 bases lay between the germline ends. The CDR3 runs to 15 residues. The germline CDR1 and CDR2 sequences are KGHSH and LQKENI. For the CDR3, the DNA is TGTGCCAGCTCACCAATATCAGTGAAGAATCAGCCCCAGCATTTT. Protein product: CASSPISVKNQPQHF.

This chain joins TRBV6-2 or TRBV6-3 and TRBJ2-7; D uncertain. V gave up 2 bases and J gave up 3 bases, with 14 bases separating them. This CDR3 is 15 amino acids long. Germline V CDR1 and CDR2: MNHEY, SVGEGT. CDR3 protein: CASSYGQNIVYEQYF. The CDR3 DNA reads as TGTGCCAGCAGTTACGGGCAGAATATTGTCTACGAGCAGTACTTC.

The chain carries TRBV25-1 and TRBJ2-2; D unclear. Germline CDR1 reads MGHDK; CDR2 reads SYGVNS. There are 13 residues in the CDR3. The germline V and J ends were trimmed by 3 bases and 6 bases, with 8 bases remaining between them. Here the CDR3 DNA reads TGTGCCAGCAGTGAGGGCAGACCCGGGGAGCTGTTTTTT. Amino acid sequence: CASSEGRPGELFF.

The chain joins TRBV7-9 to TRBJ2-3; 7 positions match TRBD1. CDR1 and CDR2 from the germline V gene are SEHNR and FQNEAQ (reference sequence). The CDR3 covers 16 residues. V lost 2 bases to trimming and J lost 1 base; unmatched junction nucleotides: 6. The CDR3 bases are TGTGCCAGCAGCTTACAGGGGGTGGTTGGCACAGATACGCAGTATTTT. Protein sequence: CASSLQGVVGTDTQYF.

The chain links TRBV7-2 to TRBJ2-1, with 8 nucleotides matching TRBD2. The V gene end was trimmed by 2 bases and the J gene end by 7 bases; junction bases not matched to a gene: 10. Germline V gene sequence: CDR1 SGHTA, CDR2 FQGNSA. The CDR3 runs 16 residues. CDR3 nucleotide sequence: TGTGCCAGCAGCTTAAGTACAGCGGGAGTTTCGAATGAGCAGTTCTTC. This translates into CASSLSTAGVSNEQFF.

The V and J genes are TRBV28 and TRBJ1-1, with D maybe TRBD1 (6 bases). CDR1 and CDR2 from the germline V gene are MDHEN and SYDVKM. The CDR3 is 15 residues long. With 6 bases removed from V and 0 bases from J, the gap between germline ends came to 14 bases. In DNA form, the CDR3 reads TGTGCCAGCAGCCACGGGGGGCTCATGAACACTGAAGCTTTCTTT. It translates to CASSHGGLMNTEAFF.

This clone appeared once. The chain carries TRBV5-1 and TRBJ1-2; D perhaps matches TRBD1 (6 bases). Germline CDR1 and CDR2: SGHRS and YFSETQ. V dropped 0 bases and J dropped 7 bases, with 13 bases sitting between them. The CDR3 has 14 amino acids. In nucleotides, the CDR3 is TGCGCCAGCAGCTTGGAAGAGGGGGTAGGTGGCTACACCTTC. Its protein is CASSLEEGVGGYTF.

V gene TRBV27 combines with J gene TRBJ2-7, with TRBD1 matching 9 bases. Germline CDR1 is MNHEY and CDR2 is SMNVEV (reference sequence). This CDR3 region has 13 residues. V shed 5 bases, J shed 8 bases, and the junction held 7 bases outside the gene matches. Here the CDR3 reads CASSPRDRVKQYF. The CDR3 DNA follows: TGTGCCAGCAGTCCCAGGGACAGGGTAAAGCAGTACTTC.

The chain combines TRBV7-2 with TRBJ2-7; 7 positions agree with TRBD2. The CDR3 consists of 15 residues. From germline, CDR1 is SGHTA and CDR2 FQGNSA. V lost 1 base to trimming and J lost 3 bases; unmatched junction nucleotides: 6. As DNA, the CDR3 is TGTGCCAGCAGCTTAGGGTGGGAGGGGAGCTACGAGCAGTACTTC. Translation: CASSLGWEGSYEQYF. Looking up the rest from reference TRBV7-2 and TRBJ2-7 gives the full variable domain: GAGVSQSPSNKVTEKGKDVELRCDPISGHTALYWYRQSLGQGLEFLIYFQGNSAPDKSGLPSDRFSAERTGGSVSTLTIQRTQQEDSAVYLCASSLGWEGSYEQYFGPGTRLTVT.

V and J are TRBV7-9 and TRBJ2-2, with D hard to call. The CDR3 contains 13 residues. The germline gives CDR1 SEHNR, CDR2 FQNEAQ (reference sequence). The ends were cut back, 5 bases at V and 7 bases at J, with 11 bases in the middle. The CDR3 DNA follows: TGTGCCAGCAGCCCCAGCACAGTCGGGGAGCTGTTTTTT. Protein: CASSPSTVGELFF.